This TCR beta chain came from a study of PD-L1 blockade in urothelial cancer. This clone was recorded at least ten times. TCRdb's table, derived via immunoSEQ multiplex PCR, lists solely in-frame clones and lacks some. The table records about 35,000 clones, around 34% of them present only once. The source material was tumor tissue, sampled before atezolizumab (anti-PD-L1) treatment. The TCR comes from a man aged 55 to 70 with urothelial cancer.

CDR3 sequence: CASRSQGASTNEKLFF. CDR3 coding DNA: TGTGCCAGCAGAAGCCAGGGAGCTTCAACTAATGAAAAACTGTTTTTT. This chain uses TRBV6-8 with TRBJ1-4; D is perhaps TRBD1 (5 bases). Germline CDR1 MNHGY, CDR2 SAAAGT. This CDR3 has 16 amino acids. Trimming left V 6 bases short and J 0 bases short, with 14 bases between.